The clone carrying this T cell receptor (beta chain) was counted between two and nine times. MiXCR was run by TCRdb on the 5' RACE reads, yielding one entry per CDR3 protein. Of fewer than 400,000 distinct CDR3 sequences in the sample, roughly a tenth were seen once. The source of the sample is a study of T cells after yellow fever vaccination. Sequences were derived from CD4+ T cells sorted from PBMCs, sampled 45 days after the yellow fever booster vaccination. The origin of this receptor is a young man who received the YFV17D yellow fever vaccine.

The CDR3 region is CASSDTGGPDTQYF. DNA for the CDR3: TGTGCCAGCAGTGATACAGGGGGCCCCGATACGCAGTATTTT. The rearrangement uses TRBV25-1 and TRBJ2-3, with 9 bases identical to TRBD1. The CDR3 is made up of 14 amino acids. J was trimmed by 6 bases and V by 3 bases; bases with no gene match: 4. Germline CDR1 and CDR2: MGHDK and SYGVNS.